The following is a T cell receptor (beta chain) sequence with its context. The antigen is not known. Germline V gene data show CDR1 as MNHEY and CDR2 as SVGAGI. The CDR3 runs to 14 residues. The germline V and J ends were trimmed by 2 bases and 5 bases, with 11 bases remaining between them. This sample was taken from a study of long-term antiretroviral therapy in people with HIV. The authors ran the immunoSEQ assay, v3.0, at survey level. Clones were sequenced by immunoSEQ multiplex PCR, and TCRdb holds only the in-frame ones, with some missing. The sample includes tens of thousands of clones, roughly 82% of them seen just once. Study results and caveats: Investigators report no available data on ART adherence, viral resistance or therapy changes.

Every donor had one or more pre-ART and two or more post-ART PBMC samples. This chain connects TRBV6-5 to TRBJ2-3, with D hard to call. The sequences come from unsorted PBMCs, collected 0.3 years after starting antiretroviral therapy. The sequence derives from a man aged 18 to 29 with HIV. The CDR3: CASSYTNSGDTQYF. DNA for the CDR3: TGTGCCAGCAGTTACACCAACTCGGGAGATACGCAGTATTTT.